This T cell receptor (beta chain) was recovered during a study of T cell responses to AZD1222 COVID-19 vaccine. V dropped 2 bases and J dropped 8 bases, with 7 bases sitting between them. The CDR3 covers 13 residues. Germline V gene sequence: CDR1 MNHEY, CDR2 SVGAGI. Some clones are missing from TCRdb's copy, which holds only in-frame ones; the method was immunoSEQ multiplex PCR. The sample carries roughly 140,000 clones, 94% recorded once. This clonotype was sampled from an adult in good health. The sequenced sample was peripheral blood, obtained on day 0 of AZD1222 vaccination. The chain carries TRBV6-5 and TRBJ1-6, with D maybe TRBD1 (5 bases). The CDR3 region has the DNA TGTGCCAGCAGTTACGAGGGGTATTCACCCCTCCACTTT. Its protein product is CASSYEGYSPLHF.